Given below is one T cell receptor beta chain in context. No antigen is known for it. Gene designations and germline sequences in this entry are those of the mouse. The data were taken from a study of tissue T cells after allogeneic stem cell transplantation (dated by TCRdb to 2021 to 2024). Turning to the overall study: The study profiled TCR beta repertoires in many tissues obtained from research autopsies of patients with and without GVHD, and also in mouse models of GVHD. On the human side, the study was prospective and observational, with no blinding or randomization.

Library preparation employed the immunoSEQ multiplex PCR assay. Adaptive Biotechnologies performed TCRbeta CDR3 sequencing at survey depth and reported CDR3 sequences, V/J genes, productive frequency, and template counts. TCR beta CDR3 regions were amplified from genomic DNA instead of RNA. Regarding the original processing steps: Jensen-Shannon divergence served to quantify pairwise repertoire overlap between tissues, with 0 meaning identical and 1 meaning complete divergence. Tissues were clustered by single-linkage agglomerative hierarchical clustering of pairwise JSD values and displayed as dendrograms. All patient samples were analyzed with GLIPH2 using simulation_depth 1000, kmer_min_depth 3 and cdr3_length_cutoff 8, and only groups containing more than two unique CDR3s were kept. A standardized tissue-overlap score was generated by extrapolating Jaccard GLIPH-group overlap across patients to a standard repertoire size of 1000 clones. Linear mixed-effect models, with tissue included as a fixed effect and individual included as a random effect, were used to assess associations of diversity with clinical or experimental variables. Held by TCRdb, this immuneACCESS table contains in-frame sequences only and omits some clones. Under half of the omission traces to an unresolved V gene where checked; the cause of the rest is unknown. V and J calls and clone size come straight from that table; D and trimming were deduced from the DNA. The sample profile shows over 6,000 clones; roughly 46% of them were found once. Almost 8% of the sample is held by the ten biggest clonotypes.

The sample's time point, from its label and the paper: mouse harvest day 7 after allogeneic transplant. Each mouse graft, delivered by tail vein injection, combined 10^6 splenic CD5+ T cells with 10^7 T-cell-depleted bone marrow cells. A major MHC-mismatch B6 (H2b) into BALB/c (H2d) model was used to model mouse GVHD, and tissues were profiled at day 7 or 14. On day 7 or 14 post-transplant, mouse tissues and retro-orbital blood were harvested with separate sterile tools for each animal, and livers were flushed before harvest. Before genomic DNA isolation with the DNeasy Blood & Tissue Kit, mouse tissues were minced with razor blades in buffered saline. The full study reports these points: Which tissue TCRs were alloreactive or antigen-specific was not determined in the study, and some clones might have been persisting host cells. In both patients and mice, T cells from blood and spleen covered only a limited part of the TCR repertoire found in tissues. Within patients, how anatomically similar tissues were was a major factor shaping TCR repertoire composition, regardless of disease or transplant status. Few T cell clones were found to be shared across patients, but shared repertoire signatures across patients were revealed in a tissue-specific fashion by motif-based clustering. A small and clinically heterogeneous patient cohort was studied, and sampling depth was acknowledged as a limitation.

Sequencing input: gut tissue. The receptor comes from a female BALB/c mouse given C57BL/6 T cells with graft-versus-host disease after an allogeneic hematopoietic cell transplant.

The CDR3 sequence is CASSLSGLGGYEQYF. The sequenced CDR3 bases are TGTGCCAGCAGCTTATCGGGACTGGGGGGCTATGAACAGTAC. Rearrangement joined TRBV3 to TRBJ2-7; TRBD2 fits 12 bases in the junction. The CDR3 goes on 1 residue after the read ends, and that part is filled in from the germline J gene. The CDR3 sequence holds 15 residues, the cysteine and phenylalanine included. Shown are 42 bases from within the CDR3, in frame from base 1. The germline V and J ends show losses of 2 bases and 3 bases respectively, and no gene match explains 2 bases of the junction. The germline V gene (reference sequence) specifies SNHLY as CDR1 and FYNGKV as CDR2.